The clone carrying this TCR beta chain was found a few times. Unique molecular identifiers were used to barcode this TCRbeta library. TCRdb fed the PCR reads into MiXCR, producing one record per CDR3 protein. The top ten hold 2% to 3% of the sample, which has fewer than 90,000 distinct CDR3 sequences, roughly 6.6% seen once. V lost 2 bases, J lost 9 bases, and 5 bases lay in between. The CDR3 loop spans 12 amino acids. Looked up from germline, CDR1 is MDHEN and CDR2 is SYDVKM. The data were taken from a study of T-cell reconstitution after alpha-beta-depleted transplantation in children. The TCR sequence derives from a human donor who donated a stem cell graft to a child with acute lymphoblastic leukemia. The chain uses TRBV28 and TRBJ1-6; D remains unclear. The specimen was PBMCs from the stem cell graft donor, collected from the stem cell graft. CDR3 nucleotides: TGTGCCAGCAGTTTAACGCCTTCACCCCTCCACTTT. It encodes CASSLTPSPLHF. The complete variable domain, with remaining parts taken from reference TRBV28 and TRBJ1-6, reads DVKVTQSSRYLVKRTGEKVFLECVQDMDHENMFWYRQDPGLGLRLIYFSYDVKMKEKGDIPEGYSVSREKKERFSLILESASTNQTSMYLCASSLTPSPLHFGNGTRLTVT.